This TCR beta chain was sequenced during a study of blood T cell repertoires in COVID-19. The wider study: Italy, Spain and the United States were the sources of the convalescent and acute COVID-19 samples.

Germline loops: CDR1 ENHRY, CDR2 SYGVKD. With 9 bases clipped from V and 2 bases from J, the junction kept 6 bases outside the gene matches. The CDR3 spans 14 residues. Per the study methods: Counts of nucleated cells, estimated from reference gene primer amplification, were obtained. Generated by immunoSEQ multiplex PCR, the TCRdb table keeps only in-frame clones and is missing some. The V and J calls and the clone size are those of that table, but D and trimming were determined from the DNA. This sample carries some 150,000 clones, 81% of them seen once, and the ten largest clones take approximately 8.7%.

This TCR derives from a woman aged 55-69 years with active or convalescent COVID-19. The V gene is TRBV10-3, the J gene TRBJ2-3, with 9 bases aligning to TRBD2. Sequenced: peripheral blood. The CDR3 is CAISLAGLTDTQYF. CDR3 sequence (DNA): TGTGCCATTTCTCTAGCGGGACTCACAGATACGCAGTATTTT.